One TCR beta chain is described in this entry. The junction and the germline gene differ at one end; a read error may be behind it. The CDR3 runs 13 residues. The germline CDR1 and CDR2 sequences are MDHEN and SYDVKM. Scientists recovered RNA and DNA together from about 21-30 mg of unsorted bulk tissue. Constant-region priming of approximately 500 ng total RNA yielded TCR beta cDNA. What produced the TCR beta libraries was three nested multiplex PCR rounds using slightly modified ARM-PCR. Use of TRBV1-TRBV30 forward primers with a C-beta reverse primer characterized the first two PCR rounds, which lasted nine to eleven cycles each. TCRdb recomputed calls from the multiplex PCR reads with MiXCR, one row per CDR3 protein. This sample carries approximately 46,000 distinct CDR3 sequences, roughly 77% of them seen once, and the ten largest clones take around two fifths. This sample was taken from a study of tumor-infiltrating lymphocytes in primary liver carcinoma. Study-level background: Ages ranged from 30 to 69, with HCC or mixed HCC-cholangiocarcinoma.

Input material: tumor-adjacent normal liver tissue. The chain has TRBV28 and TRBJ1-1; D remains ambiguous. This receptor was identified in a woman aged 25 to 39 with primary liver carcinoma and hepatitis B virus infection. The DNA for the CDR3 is TGTGCCAGCAGGCTTTACACCAACACTGAAGCATTCTTT. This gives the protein CASRLYTNTEAFF.